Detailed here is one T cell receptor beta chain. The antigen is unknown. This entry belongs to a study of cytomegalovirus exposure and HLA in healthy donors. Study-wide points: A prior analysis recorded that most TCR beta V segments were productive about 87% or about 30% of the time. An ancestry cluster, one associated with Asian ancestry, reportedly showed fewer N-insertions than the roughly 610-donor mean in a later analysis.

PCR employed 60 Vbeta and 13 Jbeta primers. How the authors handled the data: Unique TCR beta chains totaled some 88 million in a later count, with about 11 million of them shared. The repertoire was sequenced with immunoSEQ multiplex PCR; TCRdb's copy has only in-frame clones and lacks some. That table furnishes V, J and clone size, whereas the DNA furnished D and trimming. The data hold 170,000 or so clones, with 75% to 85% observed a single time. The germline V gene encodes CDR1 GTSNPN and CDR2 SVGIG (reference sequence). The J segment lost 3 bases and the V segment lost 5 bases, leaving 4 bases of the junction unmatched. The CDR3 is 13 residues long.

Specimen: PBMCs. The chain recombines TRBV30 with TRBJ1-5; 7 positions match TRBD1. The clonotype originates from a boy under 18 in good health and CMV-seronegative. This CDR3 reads CAWGTELNQPQHF. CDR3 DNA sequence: TGTGCCTGGGGGACAGAACTCAATCAGCCCCAGCATTTT.